Here is one T cell receptor (beta chain) with its context. These data come from a study of cytotoxic CD8 clonotypes in ibrutinib-treated CLL. The overall study: Across the patients, about a dozen were relapsed/refractory, about 14 treatment-naive and roughly 18 IGHV unmutated.

Method: immunoSEQ multiplex PCR; TCRdb's copy keeps in-frame clones and lacks some. The profile shows some 85,000 clones, around 77% of them singletons. About 2 micrograms of genomic DNA, which was extracted from cryopreserved PBMCs, served as the material used for the TCR beta libraries. The V end was cut by 0 bases, the J end by 7 bases, with 7 bases between. The CDR3 has 14 residues. Germline CDR1 and CDR2: SEHNR and FQNEAQ (reference sequence). The clonotype comes from a human donor with chronic lymphocytic leukemia. Source: PBMCs, taken after 24 months of ibrutinib treatment. The chain carries TRBV7-9 and TRBJ1-6, with D uncertain. CDR3 nucleotides: TGTGCCAGCAGCTTAGCCGCCGCGAATTCACCCCTCCACTTT. This encodes CASSLAAANSPLHF.